The 14 T cell receptor beta chains below come from one sample, sequenced in a study of tumor and adjacent non-tumor tissue in lung cancer. No cell sorting was done before RNA was extracted from the tissue. A modified ARM-PCR protocol with three rounds of nested PCR amplified TCRbeta. TCRdb analysed the multiplex PCR reads with MiXCR anew, one entry per CDR3 protein. In the table there are roughly 140,000 distinct CDR3 sequences, approximately 72% of which are singletons. The sample comprised lung tumor tissue. These receptors all come from a man between 60 and 75 years old with small cell lung cancer.

Remarks on this clonotype: A read error may explain this, as a much larger clone is one base away. V gene TRBV28 combines with J gene TRBJ1-1; no firm D call. The CDR3 extends over 12 amino acids. Trimming cost V 7 bases and J 0 bases, with 6 bases left between them. From germline, CDR1 is MDHEN and CDR2 SYDVKM. CDR3 protein: CASMILNTEAFF. CDR3 DNA sequence: TGTGCCAGCATGATTTTGAACACTGAAGCTTTCTTT.

The gene calls are TRBV20-1 and TRBJ2-1; D remains ambiguous. The germline gives CDR1 DFQATT, CDR2 SNEGSKA (reference sequence). CDR3 length equals 15 residues. V was pared by 7 bases and J by 5 bases, with 21 bases between. The CDR3 DNA follows: TGCAGTGTTTGGTCCAGCAGGTATATCAACAATGAGCAGTTCTTC. This sequence encodes CSVWSSRYINNEQFF.

Regarding this clonotype: A much more abundant neighbour one base away suggests this may be a read error. The V gene is TRBV20-1, the J gene TRBJ2-1; weak D call: TRBD2 (5 bases). This CDR3 region has 14 residues. The V end lost 5 bases, the J end lost 0 bases, and 11 bases lay between the germline ends. Germline CDR1 reads DFQATT; CDR2 reads SNEGSKA (reference sequence). The CDR3 loop reads CSARGFTSYNEQFF. CDR3 nucleotides: TGCAGTGCTCGAGGGTTTACCTCCTACAATGAGCAGTTCTTC.

Concerning this clonotype: It may be a read error: a sequence one base away is much more abundant. The chain links TRBV11-1 to TRBJ2-2; D is perhaps TRBD2 (6 bases). The CDR3 consists of 16 residues. Germline assignment: CDR1 SGHAT and CDR2 FQDESV (reference sequence). V gave up 4 bases and J gave up 7 bases, with 19 bases separating them. The CDR3 nucleotides read TGTGCCAGCAGCTACGGACTGGGACTTAGCATCGGGGAGCTGTTTTTT. Residues: CASSYGLGLSIGELFF.

This clonotype was observed many times. This chain connects TRBV20-1 to TRBJ2-6; D perhaps matches TRBD2 (6 bases). The CDR3 is 14 residues long. V was clipped by 1 base and J by 4 bases, with 8 bases between them. CDR1 is DFQATT and CDR2 is SNEGSKA in the germline V gene (reference sequence). The CDR3, as DNA: TGCAGTGCTAGAGCGGGGGAGGGGGCCAACGTCCTGACTTTC. Translation gives CSARAGEGANVLTF.

The J gene is TRBJ2-7, the V gene TRBV11-3, with D tentatively TRBD1 or TRBD2 (5 bases each). V was cut by 1 base and J by 13 bases, with 29 bases left in between. The length of the CDR3 is 17 residues. CDR1 and CDR2 (germline): SGHNT, YENEEA. The CDR3 protein is CASSLGTKRTYDYDHYF. The CDR3 region has the DNA TGTGCCAGCAGCTTAGGCACCAAGCGGACATACGACTACGATCACTACTTC.

This clonotype has ten or more counts. The J gene is TRBJ1-2, the V gene TRBV6-1; 7 bases line up with TRBD1. CDR1 is MNHNS and CDR2 is SASEGT in the germline V gene. V trimming: 5 bases; J trimming: 3 bases; junction bases outside the gene matches: 6. The CDR3 extends over 14 amino acids. CDR3 sequence reads: CASSRDSLDYGYTF. The CDR3 DNA reads as TGTGCCAGCAGTAGGGACAGCCTTGACTATGGCTACACCTTC.

This clonotype came up many times. V usage is TRBV6-5 and J usage is TRBJ1-1; 9 nucleotides agree with TRBD1. V lost 5 bases, J lost 8 bases, and 12 bases stayed unmatched. Per germline, CDR1 MNHEY and CDR2 SVGAGI. The CDR3 is 15 residues long. Written as DNA, the CDR3 is TGTGCCAGCAGTACGGCCGGGACAGGGAGTATCGAAGCTTTCTTT. The encoded protein is CASSTAGTGSIEAFF.

A word on this clonotype: Likely a read error: the CDR3 ends without its conserved phenylalanine or tryptophan. The CDR3 reads CASSLNTEAFL. The CDR3 DNA reads TGTGCCAGCAGCCTGAACACTGAAGCTTTCCTC. The chain links TRBV5-4 to TRBJ1-1; no firm D call. This CDR3 contains 11 residues. V shed 4 bases and J shed 0 bases, with 1 base lying between them. The germline gives CDR1 SGHNT, CDR2 YYREEE (reference sequence).

This rearrangement joins TRBV29-1 to TRBJ1-1, with D unclear. Germline loops: CDR1 SQVTM, CDR2 ANQGSEA. V was clipped by 4 bases and J by 3 bases, with 12 bases between them. This CDR3 has 13 amino acids. The CDR3 reads CSVVKRVDTEAFF. The CDR3 DNA is TGCAGCGTTGTTAAAAGGGTAGACACTGAAGCTTTCTTT.

A remark on this clonotype: An end of the junction does not agree with germline; a read error may underlie this. This chain connects TRBV11-1 to TRBJ2-3; D possibly corresponds to TRBD2 (6 bases). Germline V gives CDR1 SGHAT, CDR2 FQDESV (reference sequence). The CDR3 has 16 residues. The DNA of the CDR3 is TGTGCCAGTAGCTTACTTCAGGGACTTTCCACAGATATGCAGTATTTT. Residues: CASSLLQGLSTDMQYF.

On this clonotype itself: A much larger clone is a single base away; this may be a read error. J is TRBJ2-7 and V is TRBV5-1, with 12 bases that match TRBD1. In germline, CDR1 is SGHRS, CDR2 YFSETQ. The junction had 12 bases not matched to a gene; V was cut back by 4 bases and J by 1 base. The CDR3 loop spans 18 amino acids. CDR3 sequence (DNA): TGCGCCAGCAGCCCCTGGGGACAGGGGGCAGTCGGGTCCTACGAGCAGTACTTC. This gives the protein CASSPWGQGAVGSYEQYF.

Notes on this clonotype: This may be a read error, as it is one base from a much larger clone. The chain employs TRBV6-1 and TRBJ2-1, with D unclear. CDR3 length: 12 amino acids. Germline values: CDR1 MNHNS, CDR2 SASEGT. The CDR3 loop reads CASRSTGLLKIF. CDR3 in DNA: TGTGCCAGCCGTTCGACCGGGCTCCTTAAGATCTTC.

This clonotype was found many times. The rearrangement links TRBV11-3 to TRBJ2-7, with D tentatively TRBD2 (5 bases). The CDR3 length is 14 residues. Trimming pared 5 bases from V and 1 base from J, leaving 12 bases between. Looked up from germline, CDR1 is SGHNT and CDR2 is YENEEA. The CDR3 sequence is CASSPRGGSYEQYF. The CDR3 DNA reads TGTGCCAGCAGCCCCCGCGGAGGATCCTACGAGCAGTACTTC.